The 15 T cell receptor beta chains reported below all come from one sample, sequenced in a study of shared clonotypes between healthy human individuals. The table came from immunoSEQ multiplex PCR; TCRdb's copy has only in-frame clones and leaves some out. This table holds around 720,000 clones, about three quarters found once. Sequencing was performed on memory CD4+ T cells sorted from blood. Subset described: CD45RA-negative fraction. Source of these receptors: a woman aged 30 to 39 in good health.

This clone was seen a handful of times. The sample carries other DNA sequences with the same CDR3. The chain uses TRBV11-3 and TRBJ2-1, with TRBD1 matching 11 bases. The V and J ends lost 0 bases and 3 bases, in that order; junction bases with no gene match: 4. The CDR3 loop spans 17 amino acids. In germline, CDR1 is SGHNT, CDR2 YENEEA. CDR3 bases: TGTGCCAGCAGCTTAGACTCCGGGACAGGGGGCTACAATGAGCAGTTCTTC. Its protein is CASSLDSGTGGYNEQFF.

This clone was seen a single time. CDR3 sequence (DNA): TGCGCCAGCAGCAGGGATTTCGACAATGAGCAGTTCTTC. Its protein is CASSRDFDNEQFF. The rearrangement uses TRBV5-1 and TRBJ2-1; D unresolved. The CDR3 totals 13 residues. Trimming shortened V by 4 bases and J by 5 bases, and 10 bases separated the two germline ends. In germline, CDR1 is SGHRS, CDR2 YFSETQ.

This clone was found a few times. The J gene is TRBJ2-1, the V gene TRBV28; 10 nucleotides match TRBD2. CDR1 MDHEN and CDR2 SYDVKM come from the germline V gene. Trimming took 10 bases from V and 0 from J; bases not matched to a gene: 6. The CDR3 sequence is 15 residues long. The CDR3 loop reads CATRAGGSSYNEQFF. CDR3 nucleotides: TGTGCCACACGAGCGGGGGGGAGCTCCTACAATGAGCAGTTCTTC.

The chain links TRBV10-3 to TRBJ2-2; 15 bases match TRBD2. The CDR3 is 17 residues long. CDR1 is ENHRY, CDR2 SYGVKD, per germline. V shed 8 bases and J 4 bases; nucleotides not matched to a gene: 8. CDR3 protein: CAISGLAGGPSTGELFF. Written as DNA, the CDR3 is TGTGCCATCTCCGGACTAGCGGGAGGGCCGAGCACCGGGGAGCTGTTTTTT.

This clone was detected many times. The chain carries TRBV5-1 and TRBJ2-2, with D perhaps TRBD1 (6 bases). V lost 7 bases and J lost 3, with 13 bases in between. Germline V gives CDR1 SGHRS, CDR2 YFSETQ. The CDR3 totals 14 residues. The CDR3 loop reads CASGRDTDTGELFF. DNA of the CDR3: TGCGCCAGCGGAAGGGACACAGACACCGGGGAGCTGTTTTTT.

As to this clone: One junction end does not reproduce the germline sequence, and a read error may be involved. V gene TRBV7-2 combines with J gene TRBJ2-4; D remains unclear. CDR3 length equals 13 residues. The germline V gene has CDR1 SGHTA and CDR2 FQGNSA. The CDR3 nucleotides read TGTGCCAGCAGCTTAGCGCCCACGCGCGCCTGGGACTTC. Its translation: CASSLAPTRAWDF.

This rearrangement joins TRBV9 to TRBJ2-3; 7 bases are a match to TRBD1. The CDR3 loop spans 14 amino acids. V was pared by 4 bases and J by 4 bases, with 6 bases of the junction left unmatched. From germline, CDR1 is SGDLS and CDR2 YYNGEE. CDR3 coding DNA: TGTGCCAGCAGCCCCAGACAGGGTTCAGATACGCAGTATTTT. Residues: CASSPRQGSDTQYF.

This clone has a single count. The V gene is TRBV6-1, the J gene TRBJ2-1; 7 bases align to TRBD2. CDR3 length: 16 residues. The J segment lost 2 bases and the V segment lost 1 base, leaving 5 bases of the junction unmatched. Germline V lookup: CDR1 MNHNS, CDR2 SASEGT. Here the CDR3 reads CASSEVPSGAYNEQFF. CDR3 in DNA: TGTGCCAGCAGTGAAGTTCCAAGCGGGGCCTACAATGAGCAGTTCTTC.

Comment on this clone: The sample carries other DNA sequences with the same CDR3. The chain joins TRBV5-1 to TRBJ2-3, with 7 bases fitting TRBD2. Germline V gene data show CDR1 as SGHRS and CDR2 as YFSETQ. With V trimmed by 2 bases and J by 1 base, 1 base remained unmatched. The CDR3 loop spans 14 amino acids. The CDR3 sequence: CASSFTSGTDTQYF. CDR3 in DNA: TGCGCCAGCAGCTTTACTAGCGGCACAGATACGCAGTATTTT.

This clone has a count of ten or more. The chain recombines TRBV2 with TRBJ2-5; D is unresolved. There are 13 residues in the CDR3. Germline lookup yields CDR1 SNHLY and CDR2 FYNNEI. V lost 6 bases to trimming and J lost 1 base, with 9 bases between them. CDR3 DNA sequence: TGTGCCAGCAGGTCCAATATCCAAGAGACCCAGTACTTC. Amino acid sequence: CASRSNIQETQYF.

This clone has only a few counts. The J gene is TRBJ1-3, the V gene TRBV2; TRBD1 might be the D (6 bases). CDR1 and CDR2 from the germline V gene are SNHLY and FYNNEI. The CDR3 totals 15 residues. V lost 7 bases, J lost 0 bases, and 13 bases lay in between. CDR3 loop: CASKVQGLSGNTIYF. The DNA for the CDR3 is TGTGCCAGCAAGGTACAGGGTCTCTCTGGAAACACCATATATTTT.

CDR3 nucleotide sequence: TGTGCCAGCAGGATGAGGCAGGCTCATCAGCCCCAGCATTTT. This gives the protein CASRMRQAHQPQHF. The V call is TRBV6-5, the J call TRBJ1-5; D call uncertain. V lost 6 bases and J 5 bases, leaving 14 bases between the germline ends. Germline loops: CDR1 MNHEY, CDR2 SVGAGI. CDR3 length: 14 residues.

The gene calls are TRBV28 and TRBJ2-1; TRBD2 agrees at 8 bases. This CDR3 has 16 amino acids. Germline values: CDR1 MDHEN, CDR2 SYDVKM. After removal of 6 bases from V and 15 bases from J, the junction contained 22 bases not matched to a gene. In DNA, the CDR3 is TGTGCCAGCAGCCGACCCTCGATTAGCGGGACTCCCCAACGGTTCTTC. Amino acid sequence: CASSRPSISGTPQRFF. Complete variable domain (other parts from reference TRBV28 and TRBJ2-1): DVKVTQSSRYLVKRTGEKVFLECVQDMDHENMFWYRQDPGLGLRLIYFSYDVKMKEKGDIPEGYSVSREKKERFSLILESASTNQTSMYLCASSRPSISGTPQRFFGPGTRLTVL.

The gene calls are TRBV5-1 and TRBJ1-1; D gene unclear. CDR1 SGHRS and CDR2 YFSETQ come from the germline V gene. With 4 bases removed from V and 4 bases from J, the gap between germline ends came to 14 bases. This CDR3 is built from 14 residues. The CDR3 coding sequence is TGCGCCAGCAGCCATGGACGCACGCTCACTGAAGCTTTCTTT. Translation gives CASSHGRTLTEAFF.

The rearrangement uses TRBV5-1 and TRBJ2-6, with 9 bases that match TRBD2. The trim removed 3 bases at V and 4 bases at J, leaving 5 bases unmatched. The germline CDR1 and CDR2 sequences are SGHRS and YFSETQ. The CDR3 extends over 16 amino acids. This CDR3 is CASSYSGSEGANVLTF. CDR3 nucleotides: TGCGCCAGCAGCTATAGCGGGAGCGAGGGGGCCAACGTCCTGACTTTC.